Described below is a single TCR beta chain sequence and its context. No cognate antigen has been identified for it. One base away there is no much larger clone; base qualities are not given. CDR1 and CDR2, per the germline V gene (reference sequence), are MNHNY and SVGAGI. V loses 6 bases, J loses 6 bases, and the germline ends lie 9 bases apart. CDR3 length: 12 amino acids, cysteine to phenylalanine. CDR3 DNA is the only sequence kept; it has 36 bases, read in frame from the first base. These data are taken from a study of blood T cell repertoires in COVID-19 (dated by TCRdb to about 2020). Regarding the study in general: The collaborator samples originated in the United States, Italy and Spain and spanned the acute and convalescent phases of COVID-19. The sample metadata nearly always contained a de-identified subject ID, COVID-19 status, age in years and sex. The repertoires were released in a freely available public database meant as a resource for research on the immune response to SARS-CoV-2. Samples were obtained from the ongoing ImmuneRACE study (first 160 participants) and from approximately 1,200 subjects provided by 6 global collaborators. Deeply sampled blood TCRbeta repertoires from subjects exposed to, actively infected with, or recovered from COVID-19 were included in the dataset. HLA class I and class II types, where available, came from metadata supplied by the sample provider rather than from assay-based typing. The material from the prospective study consisted of cDNA or gDNA derived from T cells, B-cell-depleted T cells, or PBMCs. The paper as a whole reports these results and caveats: Clinical and demographic metadata were provided uncurated, with the amount varying by source and participant.

TCRbeta CDR3 regions were amplified from genomic DNA using the immunoSEQ Assay, a bias-controlled multiplex PCR. On the authors' methods: The number of nucleated cells in each sample was estimated by amplification of reference gene primers within the assay. Sequence reads were collapsed and filtered to measure the absolute abundance of every unique TCRbeta CDR3 rearrangement. For each sample, productive Simpson clonality was calculated by taking the square root of Simpson's diversity index across productive rearrangements. TCRdb provides this immuneACCESS table in a form limited to in-frame rearrangements. Some clones are lacking; in checked studies, under half of them reflect an unresolved V gene, and why the rest are absent is not known. That table supplies the V and J calls and clone size; D and trimming were determined from the DNA. The sample contains around 250,000 clones, around 90% of them found a single time. The ten largest clones take up around 1.9% of the sample.

One collaborating source in Seattle enrolled patients while the patients were actively infected and followed the patients over time throughout the course of disease. The collaborating institutions used their own protocols to collect whole blood in K2EDTA tubes. For TCRbeta analysis, collaborators shipped samples in one of three forms: frozen whole blood, isolated PBMCs, or DNA extracted from either of those sample types. The V gene is TRBV6-6 and the J gene is TRBJ2-1; possibly the D gene is TRBD2, per 5 matching bases. The sequencing input was peripheral blood. The source of this sequence is a woman aged 55-69 years with COVID-19, enrolled during active disease. The bases read TGTGCCAGCAGCCCAACTAGCAATGAGCAGTTCTTC. The translation is CASSPTSNEQFF.